The rows below give T cell receptor beta chains drawn from one sample of a study of blood T cell repertoires in COVID-19. Repertoires were generated with immunoSEQ multiplex PCR, while TCRdb's copy carries only in-frame clones and drops some. The sample carries approximately 170,000 clones, roughly nine tenths recorded once. The sequenced material came from peripheral blood. Receptor source: an elderly woman in a cohort sampled during active or convalescent COVID-19. The CDR3 runs from the conserved cysteine through the conserved F or W. The D gene is left open where the match is weak. Size is stated for part of the rows, as once, few or many counts, or as a class when the clone is expanded.

>.|TRBJ1-2|.|TRBV27
TGTGCCAGCAGGGCCCCGGCAGGGCACTATGGCTACACCTTC
CASRAPAGHYGYTF
>few|TRBJ1-5|.|TRBV7-9
TGTGCCAGCAGCCTAGGGGGACTTCGGGCCCAGCATTTT
CASSLGGLRAQHF
>.|TRBJ1-1|.|TRBV2
TGTGCCAGCAGTGAAGTTTCGACGTTGGGCCTACCCCGGCTCGCTGAAGCTTTCTTT
CASSEVSTLGLPRLAEAFF
>.|TRBJ1-2|.|TRBV4-1
TGCGCCAGCAGCCAAACTGGGGCGGGGGGCTACACCTTC
CASSQTGAGGYTF
>.|TRBJ1-4|.|TRBV7-8
TGTGCCAGCAGCCAGATTAGCGAAAAACTGTTTTTT
CASSQISEKLFF
>.|TRBJ1-2|.|TRBV28
TGTGCCAGCAGTTCTGCGGGGGTTAACTATGGCTACACCTTC
CASSSAGVNYGYTF
>.|TRBJ1-2|TRBD1|TRBV28
TGTGCCAGCAGCGTGGGACAGCTCTATGGCTACACCTTC
CASSVGQLYGYTF
>.|TRBJ2-3|.|TRBV27
TGTGCCAGCAGTTTATCGCGGGGGACAGGCAGAAGCACAGATACGCAGTATTTT
CASSLSRGTGRSTDTQYF
>.|TRBJ2-2|TRBD1|TRBV7-2
TGTGCCAGCAGCTTTAGACAGGGGGCGTTCACCGGGGAGCTGTTTTTT
CASSFRQGAFTGELFF
>.|TRBJ1-2|.|TRBV7-9
TGTGCCAGCAGCTTAGTCCAAACGGCTAACTATGGCTACACCTTC
CASSLVQTANYGYTF
>.|TRBJ1-3|.|TRBV29-1
TGCAGCGTTTCTGTCAACCATAACTCCATATATTTT
CSVSVNHNSIYF
>.|TRBJ1-5|TRBD1|TRBV6-5
TGTGCCAGCAGTAAGACAGGGGGCTTCCAGCAGCCCCAGCATTTT
CASSKTGGFQQPQHF
>.|TRBJ2-7|TRBD1|TRBV27
TGTGCCAGCAGCTCCCCGGGACAGGGTATCGAGCAGTACTTC
CASSSPGQGIEQYF